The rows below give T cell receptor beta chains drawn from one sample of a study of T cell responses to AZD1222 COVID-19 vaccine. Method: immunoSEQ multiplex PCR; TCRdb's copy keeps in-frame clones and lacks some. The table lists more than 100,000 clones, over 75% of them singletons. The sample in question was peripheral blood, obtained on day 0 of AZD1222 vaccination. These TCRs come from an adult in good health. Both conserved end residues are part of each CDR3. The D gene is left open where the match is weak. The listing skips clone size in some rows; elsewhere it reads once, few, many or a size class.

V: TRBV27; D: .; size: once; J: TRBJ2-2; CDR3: CASSGTGELFF; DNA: TGTGCCAGCAGTGGGACCGGGGAGCTGTTTTTT
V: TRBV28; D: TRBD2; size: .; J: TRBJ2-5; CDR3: CASSLAGGYETQYF; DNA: TGTGCCAGCAGCTTAGCGGGAGGGTATGAGACCCAGTACTTC
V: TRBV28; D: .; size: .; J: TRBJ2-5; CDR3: CASSTGLGGKETQYF; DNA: TGTGCCAGCAGTACGGGGCTTGGCGGAAAAGAGACCCAGTACTTC
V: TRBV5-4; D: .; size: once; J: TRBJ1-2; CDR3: CASSLAEGAGYGYTF; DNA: TGTGCCAGCAGCTTGGCCGAGGGAGCAGGCTATGGCTACACCTTC
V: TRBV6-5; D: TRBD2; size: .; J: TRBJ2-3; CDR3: CASRISGGTDTQYF; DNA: TGTGCCAGCAGAATCAGCGGGGGCACAGATACGCAGTATTTT
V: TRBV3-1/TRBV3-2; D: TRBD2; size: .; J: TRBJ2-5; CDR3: CASSQAGGEETQYF; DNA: TGTGCCAGCAGCCAAGCGGGGGGGGAAGAGACCCAGTACTTC
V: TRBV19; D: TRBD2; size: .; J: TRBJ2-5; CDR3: CASSLKGVRTSGGETQYF; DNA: TGTGCCAGTAGTCTCAAGGGGGTGAGGACTAGCGGAGGAGAGACCCAGTACTTC
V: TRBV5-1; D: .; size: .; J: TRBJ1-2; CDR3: CASSLVQGVDYGYTF; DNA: TGCGCCAGCAGCTTGGTCCAGGGTGTTGACTATGGCTACACCTTC
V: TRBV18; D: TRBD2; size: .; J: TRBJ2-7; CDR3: CASSPPGGQPYEQYF; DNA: TGTGCCAGCTCACCTCCGGGAGGGCAGCCCTACGAGCAGTACTTC
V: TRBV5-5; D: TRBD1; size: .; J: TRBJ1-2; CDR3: CASSPGTGGYGYGYTF; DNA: TGTGCCAGCAGCCCCGGGACAGGGGGCTATGGCTATGGCTACACCTTC
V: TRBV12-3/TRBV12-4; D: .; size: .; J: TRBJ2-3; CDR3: CASISGPTDTQYF; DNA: TGTGCCAGCATTAGCGGCCCCACAGATACGCAGTATTTT
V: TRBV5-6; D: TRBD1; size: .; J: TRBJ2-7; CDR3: CASSLSGTGYYEQYF; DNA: TGTGCCAGCAGCTTGTCGGGGACAGGCTACTACGAGCAGTACTTC
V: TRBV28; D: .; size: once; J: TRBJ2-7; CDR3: CASSGTSAYEQYF; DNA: TGTGCCAGTTCCGGGACCTCGGCATACGAGCAGTACTTC
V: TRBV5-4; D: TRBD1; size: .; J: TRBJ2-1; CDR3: CASSLSWTGAYNEQFF; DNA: TGTGCCAGCAGCCTCAGTTGGACAGGGGCCTACAATGAGCAGTTCTTC
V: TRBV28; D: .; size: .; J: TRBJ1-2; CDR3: CASSFRDGYGYTF; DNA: TGTGCCAGCAGTTTCAGGGACGGCTATGGCTACACCTTC
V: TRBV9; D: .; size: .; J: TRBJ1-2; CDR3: CASSVVSDGGHTF; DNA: TGTGCCAGCAGCGTAGTTTCGGACGGCGGACACACCTTC
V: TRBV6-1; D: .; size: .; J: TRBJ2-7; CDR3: CASSEQSSYEQYF; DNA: TGTGCCAGCAGTGAACAGAGCTCCTACGAGCAGTACTTC
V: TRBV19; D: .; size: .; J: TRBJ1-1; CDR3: CASSLHYTGLATTGNTEAFF; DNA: TGTGCCAGTAGTTTACATTACACAGGGCTCGCTACAACCGGAAACACTGAAGCTTTCTTT
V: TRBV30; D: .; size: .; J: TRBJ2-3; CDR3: CAWSPSFSRADTQYF; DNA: TGTGCCTGGAGTCCCTCTTTTAGCAGGGCAGATACGCAGTATTTT
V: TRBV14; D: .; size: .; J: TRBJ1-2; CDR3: CASSQEPYGYTF; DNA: TGTGCCAGCAGCCAAGAACCCTATGGCTACACCTTC